This T cell receptor beta chain stems from a study of blood T cell repertoires in COVID-19. The overall study: From the United States, Italy and Spain came samples of acute and convalescent COVID-19.

The CDR3 length is 15 residues. Using immunoSEQ multiplex PCR, the repertoire was profiled, and TCRdb retains in-frame clones only, with some absent. The repertoire holds just under 350,000 clones, 85% to 90% seen once, with more than 5% in the top ten. Sequencing was performed on peripheral blood. The receptor was derived from a woman in her fifties or sixties with COVID-19, enrolled during active disease. This chain connects TRBV21-1 to TRBJ2-7; the table's TRBD2 call for D was not verified on the DNA. TRBV21-1 is shown as a pseudogene. Here the CDR3 DNA reads TGTGCCAGCAGCAAAGGACTAGCGGGAGGGTACGAGCAGTACTTC. Protein product: CASSKGLAGGYEQYF.